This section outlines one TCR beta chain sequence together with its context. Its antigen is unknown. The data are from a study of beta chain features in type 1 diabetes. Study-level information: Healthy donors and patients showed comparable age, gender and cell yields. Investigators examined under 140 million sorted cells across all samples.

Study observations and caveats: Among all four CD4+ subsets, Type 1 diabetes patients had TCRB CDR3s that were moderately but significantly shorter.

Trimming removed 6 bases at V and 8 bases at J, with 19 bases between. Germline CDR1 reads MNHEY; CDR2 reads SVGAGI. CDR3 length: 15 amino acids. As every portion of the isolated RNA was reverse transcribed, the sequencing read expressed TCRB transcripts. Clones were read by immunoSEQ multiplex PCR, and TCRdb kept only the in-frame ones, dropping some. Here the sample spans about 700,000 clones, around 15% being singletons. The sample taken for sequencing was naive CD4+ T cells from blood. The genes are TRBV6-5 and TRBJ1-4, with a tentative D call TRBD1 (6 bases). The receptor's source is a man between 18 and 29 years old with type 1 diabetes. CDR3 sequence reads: CASSNEGGQNEKLFF. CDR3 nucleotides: TGTGCCAGCAGCAACGAGGGAGGACAGAACGAAAAACTGTTTTTT.